This is a list of T cell receptor beta chains from one sample in a study of blood T cell repertoires in COVID-19. Profiled with immunoSEQ multiplex PCR; TCRdb holds only in-frame clones, not every one. The sample lists over 300,000 clones, roughly 90% occurring once. The specimen was PBMCs or T cells enriched from blood (not recorded which). The receptors were sampled from a woman aged 25 to 39 with acute COVID-19. Each CDR3 is given with its conserved first and last residue. D genes are given only for firm matches. Only part of the rows carry a size: once, few, many, or a class if the clone is expanded.

v_call: TRBV9
d_call: .
clone_size: once
j_call: TRBJ2-5
cdr3_aa: CASSPDRSGLGETQYF
cdr3_nt: TGTGCCAGCAGCCCCGACAGGTCAGGGCTCGGGGAGACCCAGTACTTC

v_call: TRBV6-4
d_call: TRBD1
clone_size: .
j_call: TRBJ2-7
cdr3_aa: CASSDYDRTSQGSYEQYF
cdr3_nt: TGTGCCAGCAGTGACTACGATCGGACGTCACAGGGGAGTTACGAGCAGTACTTC

v_call: TRBV11-2
d_call: TRBD1
clone_size: .
j_call: TRBJ2-1
cdr3_aa: CASSSGQGGVEQFF
cdr3_nt: TGTGCCAGCAGCTCGGGACAGGGGGGGGTTGAGCAGTTCTTC

v_call: TRBV3-1/TRBV3-2
d_call: .
clone_size: .
j_call: TRBJ1-5
cdr3_aa: CASSTGLTQPQHF
cdr3_nt: TGTGCCAGCAGCACAGGGTTGACTCAGCCCCAGCATTTT

v_call: TRBV7-2
d_call: TRBD1
clone_size: .
j_call: TRBJ1-5
cdr3_aa: CASSLVTGGKPQHF
cdr3_nt: TGTGCCAGCAGCTTAGTGACAGGGGGCAAGCCCCAGCATTTT

v_call: TRBV4-1
d_call: .
clone_size: .
j_call: TRBJ1-5
cdr3_aa: CASSPWGQDQPQHF
cdr3_nt: TGCGCCAGCAGCCCCTGGGGGCAGGATCAGCCCCAGCATTTT

v_call: TRBV5-1
d_call: TRBD1
clone_size: .
j_call: TRBJ2-2
cdr3_aa: CASSLTGQGWSGELFF
cdr3_nt: TGCGCCAGCAGCTTGACTGGACAGGGGTGGAGCGGGGAGCTGTTTTTT

v_call: TRBV5-1
d_call: TRBD1
clone_size: .
j_call: TRBJ1-2
cdr3_aa: CASSAGTVNYGYTF
cdr3_nt: TGCGCCAGCAGCGCAGGGACAGTTAACTATGGCTACACCTTC

v_call: TRBV5-6
d_call: .
clone_size: few
j_call: TRBJ1-5
cdr3_aa: CASSLASNQPQHF
cdr3_nt: TGTGCCAGCAGCTTGGCGAGCAATCAGCCCCAGCATTTT

v_call: TRBV24-1
d_call: .
clone_size: .
j_call: TRBJ2-2
cdr3_aa: CATSDHLGGGTGELFF
cdr3_nt: TGTGCCACCAGTGACCACTTAGGGGGGGGCACCGGGGAGCTGTTTTTT

v_call: TRBV6-5
d_call: TRBD1
clone_size: .
j_call: TRBJ1-3
cdr3_aa: CASSYSTGTGNTIYF
cdr3_nt: TGTGCCAGCAGTTACTCGACAGGGACTGGAAACACCATATATTTT

v_call: TRBV5-6
d_call: .
clone_size: .
j_call: TRBJ1-6
cdr3_aa: CASSLGSQRGNSPLHF
cdr3_nt: TGTGCCAGCAGCTTGGGGTCCCAGCGAGGGAATTCACCCCTCCACTTT

v_call: TRBV7-2
d_call: .
clone_size: .
j_call: TRBJ2-1
cdr3_aa: CASSPGLLGGQFF
cdr3_nt: TGTGCCAGCAGCCCCGGACTACTCGGAGGGCAGTTCTTC

v_call: TRBV7-2
d_call: .
clone_size: .
j_call: TRBJ2-1
cdr3_aa: CASSLGQQGFYNEQFF
cdr3_nt: TGTGCCAGCAGCTTGGGACAACAGGGATTCTACAATGAGCAGTTCTTC

v_call: TRBV5-1
d_call: .
clone_size: .
j_call: TRBJ2-1
cdr3_aa: CASSLTAETYNEQFF
cdr3_nt: TGCGCCAGCAGCTTGACCGCGGAAACCTACAATGAGCAGTTCTTC

v_call: TRBV27
d_call: TRBD1
clone_size: .
j_call: TRBJ1-2
cdr3_aa: CASSYIPTLPGQRPTYYGYTF
cdr3_nt: TGTGCCAGCAGTTACATCCCCACCCTACCGGGACAGCGGCCGACCTATTATGGCTACACCTTC

v_call: TRBV2
d_call: .
clone_size: .
j_call: TRBJ2-7
cdr3_aa: CASSDGSTYEQYF
cdr3_nt: TGTGCCAGCAGTGATGGCAGTACCTACGAGCAGTACTTC

v_call: TRBV25-1
d_call: .
clone_size: .
j_call: TRBJ1-6
cdr3_aa: CASSESDSYNSPLHF
cdr3_nt: TGTGCCAGCAGTGAATCAGACTCCTATAATTCACCCCTCCACTTT

v_call: TRBV5-1
d_call: TRBD1
clone_size: .
j_call: TRBJ1-2
cdr3_aa: CASSLDRGWYGYTF
cdr3_nt: TGCGCCAGCAGCTTGGACAGGGGATGGTATGGCTACACCTTC

v_call: TRBV18
d_call: .
clone_size: .
j_call: TRBJ1-1
cdr3_aa: CASSFGGGLRVMNTEAFF
cdr3_nt: TGTGCCAGCTCCTTCGGAGGCGGCCTCCGCGTAATGAACACTGAAGCTTTCTTT

v_call: TRBV9
d_call: .
clone_size: .
j_call: TRBJ2-3
cdr3_aa: CASSSRGGSAADTQYF
cdr3_nt: TGTGCCAGCAGCTCTCGCGGAGGAAGCGCAGCAGATACGCAGTATTTT

v_call: TRBV7-8
d_call: .
clone_size: .
j_call: TRBJ1-2
cdr3_aa: CASSLPDSGYGYTF
cdr3_nt: TGTGCCAGCAGCTTACCGGACAGTGGCTATGGCTACACCTTC

v_call: TRBV3-1/TRBV3-2
d_call: .
clone_size: .
j_call: TRBJ2-2
cdr3_aa: CASSQDWRDSNTGELFF
cdr3_nt: TGTGCCAGCAGCCAAGATTGGCGGGACTCGAACACCGGGGAGCTGTTTTTT

v_call: TRBV7-3
d_call: TRBD2
clone_size: once
j_call: TRBJ2-7
cdr3_aa: CASRQTGLADYEQYF
cdr3_nt: TGTGCCAGCAGGCAAACGGGACTAGCGGATTACGAGCAGTACTTC

v_call: TRBV21-1
d_call: .
clone_size: .
j_call: TRBJ1-4
cdr3_aa: CASSKRGAGQATNEKLFF
cdr3_nt: TGTGCCAGCAGCAAAAGGGGAGCGGGACAGGCAACTAATGAAAAACTGTTTTTT

v_call: TRBV19
d_call: .
clone_size: .
j_call: TRBJ1-4
cdr3_aa: CARRLDPGATNEKLFF
cdr3_nt: TGTGCCAGAAGACTAGATCCGGGGGCAACTAATGAAAAACTGTTTTTT

v_call: TRBV19
d_call: .
clone_size: .
j_call: TRBJ2-2
cdr3_aa: CASSIVGRGTGELFF
cdr3_nt: TGTGCCAGTAGTATTGTGGGCCGGGGCACCGGGGAGCTGTTTTTT

v_call: TRBV7-2
d_call: .
clone_size: .
j_call: TRBJ2-5
cdr3_aa: CASSKTGSKETQYF
cdr3_nt: TGTGCCAGCAGCAAGACAGGATCGAAAGAGACCCAGTACTTC

v_call: TRBV7-2
d_call: TRBD2
clone_size: .
j_call: TRBJ2-2
cdr3_aa: CASSPRGGGTGELFF
cdr3_nt: TGTGCCAGCAGCCCCCGGGGGGGCGGCACCGGGGAGCTGTTTTTT

v_call: TRBV18
d_call: TRBD1
clone_size: .
j_call: TRBJ1-2
cdr3_aa: CASRDSTGAYGYTF
cdr3_nt: TGTGCCAGCCGGGATTCTACAGGGGCCTATGGCTACACCTTC

v_call: TRBV9
d_call: .
clone_size: .
j_call: TRBJ2-5
cdr3_aa: CASSVVPASAETQYF
cdr3_nt: TGTGCCAGCAGCGTAGTCCCGGCAAGCGCGGAGACCCAGTACTTC

v_call: TRBV7-3
d_call: .
clone_size: .
j_call: TRBJ1-1
cdr3_aa: CASSLLADTEAFF
cdr3_nt: TGTGCCAGCAGCTTACTGGCCGACACTGAAGCTTTCTTT

v_call: TRBV27
d_call: .
clone_size: .
j_call: TRBJ1-4
cdr3_aa: CASSPRGWVSVNEKLFF
cdr3_nt: TGTGCCAGCAGTCCCCGCGGATGGGTCAGCGTTAATGAAAAACTGTTTTTT

v_call: TRBV6-1
d_call: .
clone_size: many
j_call: TRBJ1-6
cdr3_aa: CASSEAQGMSSPLHF
cdr3_nt: TGTGCCAGCAGTGAAGCTCAGGGAATGAGTTCACCCCTCCACTTT

v_call: TRBV4-1
d_call: .
clone_size: .
j_call: TRBJ1-1
cdr3_aa: CASSQDRAGAAFF
cdr3_nt: TGCGCCAGCAGCCAAGATAGGGCAGGGGCAGCTTTCTTT

v_call: TRBV5-1
d_call: TRBD2
clone_size: .
j_call: TRBJ2-3
cdr3_aa: CASSLVLAGPITDTQYF
cdr3_nt: TGCGCCAGCAGCTTGGTGCTAGCGGGGCCGATCACAGATACGCAGTATTTT

v_call: TRBV24-1
d_call: .
clone_size: .
j_call: TRBJ2-5
cdr3_aa: CATSDLGGGAGETQYF
cdr3_nt: TGTGCCACCAGTGATTTGGGTGGGGGGGCCGGAGAGACCCAGTACTTC

v_call: TRBV7-2
d_call: .
clone_size: once
j_call: TRBJ1-1
cdr3_aa: CASSTQVVAMNTEAFF
cdr3_nt: TGTGCCAGCAGCACACAGGTAGTTGCGATGAACACTGAAGCTTTCTTT

v_call: TRBV10-3
d_call: TRBD1
clone_size: .
j_call: TRBJ1-1
cdr3_aa: CAISSRTGVSVNTEAFF
cdr3_nt: TGTGCCATCAGCTCGAGGACAGGGGTAAGCGTGAACACTGAAGCTTTCTTT

v_call: TRBV30
d_call: .
clone_size: .
j_call: TRBJ1-3
cdr3_aa: CAWSGHLSSGNTIYF
cdr3_nt: TGTGCCTGGAGTGGACACCTGAGCTCTGGAAACACCATATATTTT

v_call: TRBV29-1
d_call: .
clone_size: .
j_call: TRBJ1-2
cdr3_aa: CSVDRSGDYGYTF
cdr3_nt: TGCAGCGTTGACCGCAGCGGGGACTATGGCTACACCTTC

v_call: TRBV2
d_call: .
clone_size: .
j_call: TRBJ1-5
cdr3_aa: CASSEGEGTRVSQPQHF
cdr3_nt: TGTGCCAGCAGTGAAGGAGAGGGTACGAGGGTTAGTCAGCCCCAGCATTTT

v_call: TRBV5-6
d_call: .
clone_size: few
j_call: TRBJ1-5
cdr3_aa: CASSLSGVQPQHF
cdr3_nt: TGTGCCAGCAGCTTGTCAGGGGTACAGCCCCAGCATTTT

v_call: TRBV4-1
d_call: .
clone_size: once
j_call: TRBJ2-1
cdr3_aa: CASSRPPRGNTYNEQFF
cdr3_nt: TGCGCCAGCAGCCGCCCACCTCGGGGTAATACTTACAATGAGCAGTTCTTC

v_call: TRBV24-1
d_call: .
clone_size: .
j_call: TRBJ1-2
cdr3_aa: CATSDGGSYGYTF
cdr3_nt: TGTGCCACCAGTGATGGGGGCAGCTATGGCTACACCTTC

v_call: TRBV24-1
d_call: .
clone_size: .
j_call: TRBJ2-2
cdr3_aa: CATSDPRAVTGELFF
cdr3_nt: TGTGCCACCAGTGATCCCAGGGCAGTCACCGGGGAGCTGTTTTTT

v_call: TRBV3-1/TRBV3-2
d_call: .
clone_size: few
j_call: TRBJ1-1
cdr3_aa: CASSLLIRTEAFF
cdr3_nt: TGTGCCAGCAGCCTCCTAATTCGGACTGAAGCTTTCTTT

v_call: TRBV2
d_call: .
clone_size: .
j_call: TRBJ1-1
cdr3_aa: CASSEPAGAGEAFF
cdr3_nt: TGTGCCAGCAGTGAACCGGCAGGGGCTGGTGAAGCTTTCTTT

v_call: TRBV19
d_call: TRBD1
clone_size: .
j_call: TRBJ1-4
cdr3_aa: CASRGQVNEKLFF
cdr3_nt: TGTGCCAGTAGGGGACAGGTTAATGAAAAACTGTTTTTT

v_call: TRBV30
d_call: TRBD1
clone_size: .
j_call: TRBJ2-7
cdr3_aa: CAWTSGTGSYEQYF
cdr3_nt: TGTGCCTGGACCTCCGGGACAGGGTCCTACGAGCAGTACTTC

v_call: TRBV7-8
d_call: .
clone_size: .
j_call: TRBJ1-2
cdr3_aa: CASSLTGTSNYGYTF
cdr3_nt: TGTGCCAGCAGCCTAACAGGGACCTCTAACTATGGCTACACCTTC

v_call: TRBV29-1
d_call: .
clone_size: .
j_call: TRBJ2-7
cdr3_aa: CSVEVRVYEQYF
cdr3_nt: TGCAGCGTTGAAGTCAGGGTATACGAGCAGTACTTC

v_call: TRBV5-1
d_call: TRBD1
clone_size: .
j_call: TRBJ1-2
cdr3_aa: CASSSTPGQGIGYTF
cdr3_nt: TGCGCCAGCAGCTCAACTCCGGGACAGGGGATTGGCTACACCTTC

v_call: TRBV10-3
d_call: TRBD2
clone_size: .
j_call: TRBJ2-1
cdr3_aa: CAISGAGTTNNEQFF
cdr3_nt: TGTGCCATCAGTGGGGCCGGGACTACCAACAATGAGCAGTTCTTC